The next 18 T cell receptor beta chains were all read from a single sample in a study of chemoradiotherapy in HPV16-positive cancers. Profiling relied on immunoSEQ multiplex PCR, and the TCRdb table lists in-frame clones only, not all of them. The repertoire includes roughly 4,500 clones, around 70% of them detected once, and around 9.3% sits in the top ten. The material was tumor tissue, obtained from a patient who underwent chemoradiotherapy. The receptors stem from a human donor with HPV-associated anogenital cancer.

The rearrangement joins TRBV7-2 to TRBJ1-5, with D possibly being TRBD1 (6 bases). V was pared by 3 bases and J by 6 bases, with 15 bases between. The germline gives CDR1 SGHTA, CDR2 FQGNSA. This CDR3 comprises 15 residues. CDR3 nucleotides: TGTGCCAGCAGCTTGATGGGGGGCGGCGGTCAGCCCCAGCATTTT. It encodes CASSLMGGGGQPQHF.

This rearrangement joins TRBV6-6 to TRBJ2-5; TRBD1 is a possible D gene (5 bases). The germline V gene encodes CDR1 MNHNY and CDR2 SVGAGI (reference sequence). V lost 1 base to trimming and J lost 1 base, with 7 bases between them. The CDR3 covers 14 residues. The CDR3 sequence is CASSYLGPQETQYF. CDR3 DNA sequence: TGTGCCAGCAGTTACTTGGGGCCCCAAGAGACCCAGTACTTC.

This clone is categorized as large. The V call is TRBV30, the J call TRBJ1-1; tentatively, D is TRBD1 (5 bases). Germline V gene lookup returns CDR1 GTSNPN and CDR2 SVGIG (reference sequence). With 3 bases removed from V and 3 bases from J, the gap between germline ends came to 11 bases. CDR3 size: 13 residues. The CDR3 coding sequence is TGTGCCTGGAGCAGACAGAGGCACACTGAAGCTTTCTTT. Translated: CAWSRQRHTEAFF.

The CDR3 is CASSLGALNEQFF. The CDR3 nucleotides are TGTGCCAGCAGCCTGGGGGCATTGAATGAGCAGTTCTTC. J is TRBJ2-1 and V is TRBV7-2; the D gene is possibly TRBD1 (6 bases). Germline V gene sequence: CDR1 SGHTA, CDR2 FQGNSA. V gave up 5 bases and J gave up 7 bases, with 12 bases separating them. The CDR3 runs to 13 residues.

The V and J genes are TRBV6-1 and TRBJ2-7; D uncertain. Trimming stripped 4 bases from V and 7 bases from J, with 8 bases between. The germline V gene has CDR1 MNHNS and CDR2 SASEGT. The CDR3 sequence is 11 residues long. The CDR3 region is CASSGFTEQYF. CDR3 bases: TGTGCCAGCAGTGGATTTACGGAGCAGTACTTC.

V gene TRBV27 combines with J gene TRBJ2-3, with 8 nucleotides matching TRBD1. CDR1 MNHEY and CDR2 SMNVEV come from the germline V gene (reference sequence). This CDR3 is 15 amino acids long. V lost 5 bases and J lost 2; bases outside the gene matches: 6. This CDR3 is CASSRGTGNTDTQYF. Here the CDR3 DNA reads TGTGCCAGCAGTCGCGGGACAGGTAACACAGATACGCAGTATTTT.

The V gene is TRBV18, the J gene TRBJ1-2, with unresolved D. V lost 3 bases to trimming and J lost 8 bases, with 19 bases between them. The CDR3 loop spans 15 amino acids. Germline loops: CDR1 KGHSH, CDR2 LQKENI. CDR3 loop: CASSPENGSPGGYTF. The CDR3 bases are TGTGCCAGCTCACCGGAGAACGGGTCCCCGGGAGGCTACACCTTC.

The chain's CDR3 is CASQGTGNFYGYTF. The CDR3, as DNA: TGTGCCTCCCAAGGGACAGGCAACTTTTATGGCTACACCTTC. The chain recombines TRBV2 with TRBJ1-2, with 8 bases that match TRBD1. Germline CDR1 reads SNHLY; CDR2 reads FYNNEI. The CDR3 totals 14 residues. Unmatched junction bases numbered 13, after V lost 11 bases and J lost 5 bases.

The chain joins TRBV21-1 to TRBJ2-7; the table gives TRBD2 as D, unverified against the DNA. TRBV21-1 is marked as a pseudogene. The CDR3 length is 15 residues. As DNA, the CDR3 is TGTGCCAGCAGCAAAAGTAGCAAGGCAAGGTACGAGCAGTACTTC. Its protein is CASSKSSKARYEQYF.

The rearrangement joins TRBV28 to TRBJ2-1, with TRBD2 identical over 7 bases. There are 15 residues in the CDR3. From germline, CDR1 is MDHEN and CDR2 SYDVKM. V was clipped by 6 bases and J by 1 base; unmatched bases: 6. CDR3 loop: CASSTGGASYNEQFF. CDR3 nucleotides: TGTGCCAGCAGCACGGGAGGCGCTTCCTACAATGAGCAGTTCTTC.

This chain links TRBV7-8 with TRBJ2-7; 10 nucleotides match TRBD1. The CDR3 has 14 residues. Germline V gene data show CDR1 as SGHVS and CDR2 as FQNEAQ. The ends lost 5 bases at V and 4 bases at J; junction bases unmatched: 5. Here the CDR3 DNA reads TGTGCCAGCAGCCGGGGACAGGGGATTTACGAGCAGTACTTC. Protein sequence: CASSRGQGIYEQYF.

This clone was seen a handful of times. The gene calls are TRBV19 and TRBJ2-1; D perhaps matches TRBD2 (6 bases). Germline CDR1 and CDR2: LNHDA and SQIVND (reference sequence). This CDR3 is built from 14 residues. V lost 9 bases and J 7 bases, leaving 19 bases between the germline ends. CDR3 protein: CASLQGGNKNEQFF. The CDR3 DNA sequence: TGTGCCAGCCTTCAGGGCGGGAATAAAAATGAGCAGTTCTTC.

This clone was seen a handful of times. The gene calls are TRBV7-6 and TRBJ1-5, with 7 bases that match TRBD1. V dropped 5 bases and J dropped 4; count of bases not matched to a gene: 5. In germline, CDR1 is SGHVS, CDR2 FNYEAQ. This CDR3 is 14 amino acids long. DNA of the CDR3: TGTGCCAGCAGCGCCGGGACAGCGAATCAGCCCCAGCATTTT. Protein product: CASSAGTANQPQHF.

CDR3 sequence (DNA): TGTGCCAGCAGCTTGCAGGGAAGCAATCAGCCCCAGCATTTT. Protein sequence: CASSLQGSNQPQHF. The chain has TRBV5-6 and TRBJ1-5, with D perhaps TRBD1 (5 bases). This CDR3 spans 14 amino acids. Germline values: CDR1 SGHDT, CDR2 YYEEEE. Trimming took off 1 base at V and 1 base at J, with 6 bases between the two ends. The full variable domain, completed using reference TRBV5-6 and TRBJ1-5, is DAGVTQSPTHLIKTRGQQVTLRCSPKSGHDTVSWYQQALGQGPQFIFQYYEEEERQRGNFPDRFSGHQFPNYSSELNVNALLLGDSALYLCASSLQGSNQPQHFGDGTRLSIL.

The rearrangement links TRBV6-5 to TRBJ2-7; D might be TRBD1 (5 bases). This CDR3 is built from 14 residues. Germline V CDR1 and CDR2: MNHEY, SVGAGI. Trimming cost V 2 bases and J 3 bases, with 11 bases left between them. CDR3: CASSYGARGYEQYF. CDR3 nucleotide sequence: TGTGCCAGCAGTTACGGCGCTAGGGGCTACGAGCAGTACTTC.

The count of this clone is one. This chain uses TRBV5-1 with TRBJ2-7, with a weak D call TRBD2 (7 bases). V gave up 0 bases and J gave up 1 base, with 8 bases separating them. CDR1 is SGHRS and CDR2 is YFSETQ in the germline V gene. CDR3 size: 14 residues. The CDR3 sequence is CASSLEGGSYEQYF. CDR3 coding DNA: TGCGCCAGCAGCTTGGAGGGGGGGTCCTACGAGCAGTACTTC.

The chain has TRBV29-1 and TRBJ1-1; the D gene is possibly TRBD1 (5 bases). Germline lookup yields CDR1 SQVTM and CDR2 ANQGSEA. There are 13 residues in the CDR3. V lost 6 bases to trimming and J lost 8 bases, with 19 bases between them. The CDR3 spells CSVTSPGGVEAFF. The DNA of the CDR3 is TGCAGCGTCACCTCCCCCGGGGGTGTAGAAGCTTTCTTT.

The chain uses TRBV21-1 and TRBJ2-1; the DNA was not used to check the table's D call, TRBD2. TRBV21-1 is labeled a pseudogene. The CDR3 extends over 16 amino acids. The CDR3 protein is CASSKYGLAGVNEQFF. Written as DNA, the CDR3 is TGTGCCAGCAGCAAATATGGGCTAGCGGGGGTAAATGAGCAGTTCTTC.